One sample yielded the 27 T cell receptor beta chains listed below, sequenced in a study of vaccination and CD4 T cells after COVID-19. For these receptors, no antigen is known. Described treatment: approximately nine-day PBMC culture with coronavirus spike peptide pools or control peptides (ViraFEST assay). According to the study, CD4+ T cells from the unexposed donor were gathered ahead of the COVID-19 pandemic (2011-2018). Cultured CD4+ T cell DNA was sequenced using the Oncomine TCR Beta short-read assay. Cultures of CD4+ T cells served as the source for extracting genomic DNA. TCRdb re-derived calls from the PCR reads in MiXCR, one entry per CDR3 protein. The data show around 10,000 distinct CDR3 sequences, with 30% to 35% seen just once and roughly a quarter held by the top ten. The material sequenced was CD4+ T cells from blood, cultured in vitro. Source of these receptors: a human donor in good health.

J is TRBJ2-3 and V is TRBV19; D not certain. CDR1 LNHDA and CDR2 SQIVND come from the germline V gene (reference sequence). The CDR3 consists of 14 residues. V lost 7 bases, J lost 6 bases, and 17 bases lay in between. The CDR3 region has the DNA TGTGCCAGTATGCCGGGTCCCCTGCTGGATACGCAGTATTTT. Its protein is CASMPGPLLDTQYF.

V and J are TRBV7-2 and TRBJ2-1; TRBD2 agrees at 9 bases. This CDR3 has 15 amino acids. After removal of 4 bases from V and 8 bases from J, the junction contained 9 bases not matched to a gene. The germline CDR1 and CDR2 sequences are SGHTA and FQGNSA. DNA of the CDR3: TGTGCCAGCAGCTCGGTCGCGGGAGGGAACTATGAGCAGTTCTTC. Protein product: CASSSVAGGNYEQFF. The variable domain in full, completed from reference TRBV7-2 and TRBJ2-1, reads GAGVSQSPSNKVTEKGKDVELRCDPISGHTALYWYRQSLGQGLEFLIYFQGNSAPDKSGLPSDRFSAERTGGSVSTLTIQRTQQEDSAVYLCASSSVAGGNYEQFFGPGTRLTVL.

This chain links TRBV9 with TRBJ2-5, with D perhaps TRBD1 (6 bases). The germline V gene has CDR1 SGDLS and CDR2 YYNGEE. The CDR3 spans 16 residues. Between the trimmed V and J ends, which lost 0 bases and 2 bases, there was a span of 14 bases. CDR3 coding DNA: TGTGCCAGCAGCGTAGGGGCGGCACAGGGTCAAGAGACCCAGTACTTC. It is translated as CASSVGAAQGQETQYF.

The chain recombines TRBV20-1 with TRBJ2-5, with 9 positions matching TRBD2. Germline trimming cut 1 base from V and 2 bases from J; bases unmatched to any gene: 2. CDR3 size: 14 residues. Germline V gene sequence: CDR1 DFQATT, CDR2 SNEGSKA (reference sequence). CDR3 bases: TGCAGTGCTAGAGTAACTAGCGGGCAAGAGACCCAGTACTTC. Translating it yields CSARVTSGQETQYF.

The chain uses TRBV7-2 and TRBJ2-6; D gene unclear. V was trimmed by 5 bases and J by 4 bases, leaving 9 bases between them. Germline V lookup: CDR1 SGHTA, CDR2 FQGNSA. CDR3 length: 14 amino acids. The DNA for the CDR3 is TGTGCCAGCAGCCCCACGAACGGGGCCAACGTCCTGACTTTC. It translates to CASSPTNGANVLTF.

The chain links TRBV15 to TRBJ2-5; TRBD1 or TRBD2 may be the D gene (6 bases each). This CDR3 is built from 12 residues. CDR1 LNHNV and CDR2 YYDKDF come from the germline V gene (reference sequence). V gave up 5 bases and J gave up 5 bases, with 9 bases separating them. The CDR3 DNA reads TGTGCCACCAGCCGGGGGCAGGAGACCCAGTACTTC. This gives the protein CATSRGQETQYF.

The chain employs TRBV6-1 and TRBJ2-3, with D possibly matching TRBD1 (5 bases). The CDR3 runs 12 residues. V lost 5 bases and J lost 9, with 12 bases in between. CDR1 is MNHNS, CDR2 SASEGT, per germline. The CDR3 coding sequence is TGTGCCAGCAGTCCCCCCCAGGGCACGCAGTATTTT. It encodes CASSPPQGTQYF.

This clonotype was picked up a small number of times. CDR3 residues: CASSLGLAESTDTQYF. DNA for the CDR3: TGTGCCAGCAGCTTAGGACTAGCGGAGTCCACAGATACGCAGTATTTT. J is TRBJ2-3 and V is TRBV11-3; 9 bases match TRBD2. With 1 base clipped from V and 2 bases from J, the junction kept 4 bases outside the gene matches. Per germline, CDR1 SGHNT and CDR2 YENEEA. There are 16 residues in the CDR3.

The V gene is TRBV7-2, the J gene TRBJ2-7; D not certain. V lost 5 bases to trimming and J lost 3 bases, with 5 bases between them. The CDR3 runs to 11 residues. The germline V gene encodes CDR1 SGHTA and CDR2 FQGNSA. CDR3 sequence (DNA): TGTGCCAGCAGCGATCGCTACGAGCAGTACTTC. This translates into CASSDRYEQYF. Combining the CDR3 with reference TRBV7-2 and TRBJ2-7 gives the whole variable domain GAGVSQSPSNKVTEKGKDVELRCDPISGHTALYWYRQSLGQGLEFLIYFQGNSAPDKSGLPSDRFSAERTGGSVSTLTIQRTQQEDSAVYLCASSDRYEQYFGPGTRLTVT.

The table lists this clonotype with a few counts. The chain combines TRBV7-9 with TRBJ1-1; D is unresolved. CDR3 length: 15 amino acids. CDR1 is SEHNR and CDR2 is FQNEAQ in the germline V gene (reference sequence). Trimming shortened V by 1 base and J by 8 bases, and 17 bases separated the two germline ends. The CDR3 loop reads CASSLGSRVREEAFF. The CDR3 DNA is TGTGCCAGCAGCTTAGGGTCCCGGGTCCGAGAGGAAGCTTTCTTT.

This clonotype was detected a few times. V and J are TRBV2 and TRBJ2-5; perhaps TRBD2 as D (6 bases). CDR1 SNHLY and CDR2 FYNNEI come from the germline V gene. The CDR3 has 13 amino acids. Trimming stripped 9 bases from V and 5 bases from J, with 16 bases between. The DNA of the CDR3 is TGTGCCAGGTCACCGGGGGTCTTGGAGACCCAGTACTTC. Its protein product is CARSPGVLETQYF.

In its sample, this clonotype was seen a few times. The chain combines TRBV18 with TRBJ1-1, with 7 bases identical to TRBD1. Unmatched junction bases numbered 8, after V lost 3 bases and J lost 4 bases. The CDR3 length is 15 residues. Germline V gene lookup returns CDR1 KGHSH and CDR2 LQKENI. This CDR3 is CASSPFRGVSTEAFF. CDR3 sequence (DNA): TGTGCCAGCTCACCTTTCAGGGGGGTTAGCACTGAAGCTTTCTTT.

The chain combines TRBV6-1 with TRBJ2-7; no firm D call. V was trimmed by 5 bases and J by 2 bases, leaving 10 bases between them. Germline CDR1 MNHNS, CDR2 SASEGT. The CDR3 length is 13 residues. The CDR3 here is CASSRAEAYEQYF. CDR3 nucleotides: TGTGCCAGCAGTAGGGCAGAAGCCTACGAGCAGTACTTC.

This clonotype was recorded once. V is TRBV28 and J is TRBJ1-2, with TRBD1 matching over 10 bases. CDR3 length: 14 residues. Germline assignment: CDR1 MDHEN and CDR2 SYDVKM. With 5 bases clipped from V and 9 bases from J, the junction kept 9 bases outside the gene matches. Here the CDR3 DNA reads TGTGCCAGCAGTACCTCCGGGACAGGGGTTAGCTACACCTTC. This sequence encodes CASSTSGTGVSYTF.

The chain combines TRBV18 with TRBJ2-3; D call uncertain. Germline V lookup: CDR1 KGHSH, CDR2 LQKENI. With 3 bases removed from V and 0 bases from J, the gap between germline ends came to 13 bases. The CDR3 consists of 16 residues. The CDR3 protein is CASSPRSTASTDTQYF. The CDR3 region has the DNA TGTGCCAGCTCACCGCGTTCAACGGCTAGCACAGATACGCAGTATTTT. Complete variable domain (other parts from reference TRBV18 and TRBJ2-3): NAGVMQNPRHLVRRRGQEARLRCSPMKGHSHVYWYRQLPEEGLKFMVYLQKENIIDESGMPKERFSAEFPKEGPSILRIQQVVRGDSAAYFCASSPRSTASTDTQYFGPGTRLTVL.

The J gene is TRBJ1-2, the V gene TRBV4-1; 7 bases map to TRBD1. CDR1 MGHRA and CDR2 YSYEKL come from the germline V gene. CDR3 length: 15 residues. Unmatched junction bases numbered 5, after V lost 1 base and J lost 3 bases. The DNA of the CDR3 is TGCGCCAGCAGCCAAGGACAGGGCCGAGACTATGGCTACACCTTC. Encoded protein: CASSQGQGRDYGYTF.

This clonotype showed up just a few times. The chain couples TRBV28 to TRBJ1-5; the D gene is possibly TRBD1 (5 bases). Trimming shortened V by 2 bases and J by 6 bases, and 11 bases separated the two germline ends. Germline-derived CDR1 and CDR2 are MDHEN and SYDVKM. The CDR3 sequence is 14 residues long. This chain's CDR3 is CASSLTGFGQPQHF. The CDR3 DNA is TGTGCCAGCAGTTTAACAGGATTTGGTCAGCCCCAGCATTTT. The full variable domain, with the rest looked up from reference TRBV28 and TRBJ1-5, is DVKVTQSSRYLVKRTGEKVFLECVQDMDHENMFWYRQDPGLGLRLIYFSYDVKMKEKGDIPEGYSVSREKKERFSLILESASTNQTSMYLCASSLTGFGQPQHFGDGTRLSIL.

The table lists this clonotype with a few counts. CDR3 in DNA: TGTGCCAGCAGCTTACTCCGGACAGGGGGCGCCTACGAGCAGTACTTC. This codes for CASSLLRTGGAYEQYF. This chain uses TRBV11-2 with TRBJ2-7; 11 positions match TRBD1. The CDR3 covers 16 residues. Per germline, CDR1 SGHAT and CDR2 FQNNGV. With 2 bases clipped from V and 2 bases from J, the junction kept 5 bases outside the gene matches.

The chain links TRBV28 to TRBJ2-7, with TRBD1 identical over 7 bases. Looked up from germline, CDR1 is MDHEN and CDR2 is SYDVKM. The CDR3 length is 14 residues. Trimming at V came to 6 bases and at J to 2 bases, leaving 7 bases not matched to a gene. The chain's CDR3 is CASSPTGPTYEQYF. The CDR3 nucleotides are TGTGCCAGCAGCCCGACAGGGCCTACCTACGAGCAGTACTTC.

This clonotype has just a few counts. The chain recombines TRBV20-1 with TRBJ2-7; TRBD2 might be the D (6 bases). V dropped 6 bases and J dropped 6 bases, with 12 bases sitting between them. Germline V lookup: CDR1 DFQATT, CDR2 SNEGSKA (reference sequence). The CDR3 is made up of 11 amino acids. CDR3 coding DNA: TGCAGTGCAGGGACTGGGAGCGAGCAGTACTTC. Its protein is CSAGTGSEQYF.

The rearrangement uses TRBV6-1 and TRBJ2-1, with D perhaps matching TRBD1 (6 bases). Trimming stripped 6 bases from V and 0 bases from J, with 12 bases between. CDR3 length equals 15 residues. Germline values: CDR1 MNHNS, CDR2 SASEGT. The CDR3 DNA reads as TGTGCCAGCAGAATGGACAGCGGCTCCTACAATGAGCAGTTCTTC. Its translation: CASRMDSGSYNEQFF.

By share, this clonotype counts as hyperexpanded. The rearrangement joins TRBV7-8 to TRBJ1-2, with no clear D. CDR3 length: 14 residues. Trimming removed 5 bases at V and 8 bases at J, with 18 bases between. Per the germline V gene, CDR1 is SGHVS and CDR2 is FQNEAQ. The CDR3 nucleotides are TGTGCCAGCAGCCCGCCCCCGGGGATAGGGGGCTACACCTTC. As protein: CASSPPPGIGGYTF.

CDR3 nucleotide sequence: TGTGCCATCAGTGAAGGGACAGGGGTATCCTACGAGCAGTACTTC. The encoded protein is CAISEGTGVSYEQYF. The chain has TRBV10-3 and TRBJ2-7; TRBD1 agrees at 10 bases. Trimming removed 3 bases from V and 1 base from J; junction bases left unmatched: 3. The CDR3 runs to 15 residues. Per germline, CDR1 ENHRY and CDR2 SYGVKD.

The chain employs TRBV21-1 and TRBJ2-1; TRBD2 is the table's D call, not checked against the DNA. TRBV21-1 is a listed pseudogene. This CDR3 is built from 19 residues. The CDR3: CASSKVTSGRALICNEQFF. CDR3 bases: TGTGCCAGCAGCAAAGTCACTAGCGGGAGGGCCTTGATTTGCAATGAGCAGTTCTTC.

This clonotype was counted once. This sequence joins TRBV19 and TRBJ2-1; TRBD2 agrees at 9 bases. The CDR3 spans 16 residues. V lost 3 bases to trimming and J lost 10 bases; unmatched junction nucleotides: 13. Germline V gene sequence: CDR1 LNHDA, CDR2 SQIVND (reference sequence). Here the CDR3 reads CASSMELAGLPREQFF. As DNA, the CDR3 is TGTGCCAGTAGTATGGAACTAGCGGGCCTACCTCGGGAGCAGTTCTTC. Drawing the rest from reference TRBV19 and TRBJ2-1, the complete variable domain is DGGITQSPKYLFRKEGQNVTLSCEQNLNHDAMYWYRQDPGQGLRLIYYSQIVNDFQKGDIAEGYSVSREKKESFPLTVTSAQKNPTAFYLCASSMELAGLPREQFFGPGTRLTVL.

This clonotype was seen only a few times. The CDR3, as DNA: TGTGCCAGCAGTGTGGGGACAGGGGGCCTCCAATACTACTATGGCTACACCTTC. Residues: CASSVGTGGLQYYYGYTF. The chain joins TRBV6-1 to TRBJ1-2; 12 nucleotides align to TRBD1. This CDR3 has 18 residues. V lost 4 bases to trimming and J lost 3 bases; unmatched junction nucleotides: 12. CDR1 is MNHNS, CDR2 SASEGT, per germline.

This chain uses TRBV2 with TRBJ1-4, with a possible D match to TRBD1 (5 bases). The CDR3 has 15 amino acids. Germline CDR1 is SNHLY and CDR2 is FYNNEI. Deletions cut 7 bases from V and 7 bases from J, with 19 bases between. This CDR3 reads CASTPARMGGEKLFF. The CDR3 region has the DNA TGTGCCAGCACCCCGGCCCGGATGGGGGGTGAAAAACTGTTTTTT.